This TCR beta chain was identified in a study of shared clonotypes between healthy human individuals. From germline, CDR1 is SEHNR and CDR2 FQNEAQ (reference sequence). The V gene end was trimmed by 3 bases and the J gene end by 5 bases; junction bases not matched to a gene: 6. This CDR3 contains 15 residues. Assay: immunoSEQ multiplex PCR; the TCRdb copy retains only in-frame clones and omits some. The sample carries around 1.9 million clones, approximately 94% recorded once. It was CD45RO-negative cells, positively selected for CCR7, that made up naive CD8 cells, with terminally differentiated effector memory CD45RA+ cells excluded.

V gene TRBV7-9 combines with J gene TRBJ2-1; 8 bases agree with TRBD1. Material for sequencing was naive CD8+ T cells from PBMCs. This TCR was recovered from a man between 18 and 29 years old in good health. Some clones in this sample may be carry-over from other donors' samples. This chain's CDR3 is CASSFVRGHHNEQFF. The CDR3 DNA follows: TGTGCCAGCAGCTTCGTCAGGGGGCATCACAATGAGCAGTTCTTC.